Listed below are T cell receptor beta chains from one sample, sequenced in a study of PD-L1 blockade in urothelial cancer. TCRdb's table, derived via immunoSEQ multiplex PCR, lists solely in-frame clones and lacks some. Counted here are around 57,000 clones, 81% occurring once; the ten biggest clones make up 1.5% to 2%. The sequences come from PBMCs, collected around atezolizumab (anti-PD-L1) treatment. Receptor source: a man between 65 and 79 years old with urothelial cancer. The CDR3 runs from the conserved cysteine through the conserved F or W.

CDR3 protein: CASRSGFGYTF; V gene: TRBV7-6; J gene: TRBJ1-2; CDR3 length: 11
CDR3 protein: CASTKGQGSNEQFF; V gene: TRBV2; J gene: TRBJ2-1; CDR3 length: 14
CDR3 protein: CASSRTLNPEGGLFF; V gene: TRBV6-5; J gene: TRBJ1-4; CDR3 length: 15
CDR3 protein: CASSLQRLEAFF; V gene: TRBV7-2; J gene: TRBJ1-1; CDR3 length: 12
CDR3 protein: CASNKEAYSGANVLTF; V gene: TRBV2; J gene: TRBJ2-6; CDR3 length: 16
CDR3 protein: CASAGTSVSPLPYNEQFF; V gene: TRBV12-5; J gene: TRBJ2-1; CDR3 length: 18
CDR3 protein: CASTGANYGYTF; V gene: TRBV19; J gene: TRBJ1-2; CDR3 length: 12
CDR3 protein: CASKAEGLSGGYTF; V gene: TRBV9; J gene: TRBJ1-2; CDR3 length: 14
CDR3 protein: CASSPVTLSREQFF; V gene: TRBV18; J gene: TRBJ2-1; CDR3 length: 14
CDR3 protein: CASSIDGFNQPQHF; V gene: TRBV5-1; J gene: TRBJ1-5; CDR3 length: 14
CDR3 protein: CASSLEKGAGTGELFF; V gene: TRBV5-4; J gene: TRBJ2-2; CDR3 length: 16
CDR3 protein: CASSPEGTSRNEQFF; V gene: TRBV27; J gene: TRBJ2-1; CDR3 length: 15
CDR3 protein: CASSLVQGPYGYTF; V gene: TRBV5-6; J gene: TRBJ1-2; CDR3 length: 14
CDR3 protein: CASSYGLGQNAGYTF; V gene: TRBV6-5; J gene: TRBJ1-2; CDR3 length: 15
CDR3 protein: CASSLGTETYEQYF; V gene: TRBV19; J gene: TRBJ2-7; CDR3 length: 14
CDR3 protein: CASSNSAGANTEAFF; V gene: TRBV19; J gene: TRBJ1-1; CDR3 length: 15
CDR3 protein: CASKVGRDTEAFF; V gene: TRBV5-1; J gene: TRBJ1-1; CDR3 length: 13
CDR3 protein: CASSLNRGQSTEAFF; V gene: TRBV5-1; J gene: TRBJ1-1; CDR3 length: 15
CDR3 protein: CASSLSLSPNTEAFF; V gene: TRBV28; J gene: TRBJ1-1; CDR3 length: 15
CDR3 protein: CASSLAGRTSTDTQYF; V gene: TRBV7-2; J gene: TRBJ2-3; CDR3 length: 16
CDR3 protein: CASSLLQGGEQFF; V gene: TRBV28; J gene: TRBJ2-1; CDR3 length: 13
CDR3 protein: CASGRGTEAFF; V gene: TRBV6-1; J gene: TRBJ1-1; CDR3 length: 11
CDR3 protein: CASSPVGHRGAYEQYF; V gene: TRBV18; J gene: TRBJ2-7; CDR3 length: 16
CDR3 protein: CASSEYPDLNTEAFF; V gene: TRBV11-3; J gene: TRBJ1-1; CDR3 length: 15